The sequence of this T cell receptor beta chain was determined in a study of Graves' ophthalmopathy and Graves' hyperthyroidism. Study-wide findings and caveats: Ophthalmopathy was separated from stable hyperthyroidism by a 13-signature model with 87.88% sensitivity and just under 84% specificity.

J lost 7 bases, V lost 6 bases, and 9 bases had no gene match. Germline V gene lookup returns CDR1 SGHNT and CDR2 YENEEA. The CDR3 extends over 15 amino acids. Ten or more counts support this clonotype. Its antigen is still unknown. The authors amplified TCR beta CDR3 regions from RNA transcripts. The library came from an HTBI-primed first-round RT-PCR and a second-round multiplex PCR. TCRdb used MiXCR to reprocess the multiplex PCR reads, holding one entry per CDR3 protein. The sample holds tens of thousands of distinct CDR3 sequences, 50% seen once. The TCR sequence derives from an adult man with Graves' ophthalmopathy. The chain uses TRBV11-3 and TRBJ2-2, with 9 positions matching TRBD2. Material for sequencing was peripheral blood. CDR3 sequence reads: CASRSGTSSGGELFF. The CDR3 DNA reads as TGTGCCAGCAGGTCCGGGACTAGCTCTGGCGGGGAGCTGTTTTTT.